This T cell receptor beta chain is drawn from a study of cytomegalovirus exposure and HLA in healthy donors. Study-wide results and caveats: It was reported that TCR beta sequences correctly inferred the HLA-A and HLA-B alleles for most subjects. Analyses of presence/absence relied on an assumption of roughly uniform sequencing depth across donors. With DRB1 most and HLA-C fewest, TCR association rates differed between HLA loci in a later analysis.

The PCR made use of 60 Vbeta and 13 Jbeta primers. In the original processing: Tens of millions of unique TCR beta chains, roughly 11 million of them shared, were counted by a later analysis. Using immunoSEQ multiplex PCR, the repertoire was profiled, and TCRdb retains in-frame clones only, with some absent. The DNA gave D and trimming, while V, J and clone size come from that table. The top ten hold 0.63% of the sample, which has under 250,000 clones, 76% seen once. With respect to this clone: The target antigen is unknown.

This CDR3 contains 13 residues. Unmatched junction bases numbered 11, after V lost 4 bases and J lost 13 bases. Germline CDR1 is SGDLS and CDR2 is YYNGEE. The gene calls are TRBV9 and TRBJ1-2; 9 bases align to TRBD1. Sequenced input: PBMCs. This TCR was sampled from a man between 18 and 29 years old in good health and CMV-seronegative. The CDR3 sequence: CASSFHRDRDLTF. The DNA of the CDR3 is TGTGCCAGCAGCTTCCACCGGGACAGGGACCTCACCTTC.